This passage covers 29 T cell receptor beta chains from one sample sequenced in a study of PD-1 blockade in classical Hodgkin lymphoma. Some clones are missing from TCRdb's copy, which holds only in-frame ones; the method was immunoSEQ multiplex PCR. The sample includes about 96,000 clones, 85% to 95% of them seen just once. Time point meaning: cycle 4 day 1 (C4D1), after 5 to 7 weeks of nivolumab. Following autologous stem cell transplantation, relapse occurred in every patient, and exposure to brentuximab vedotin varied. The source was peripheral blood mononuclear cells (PBMCs), collected before the fourth cycle of nivolumab. Source of these receptors: a human donor with classical Hodgkin lymphoma.

The gene calls are TRBV19 and TRBJ2-5, with D perhaps matching TRBD1 (6 bases). CDR3 length: 14 residues. The V and J ends lost 3 bases and 5 bases respectively, with 13 bases between them. Germline V lookup: CDR1 LNHDA, CDR2 SQIVND (reference sequence). The CDR3 sequence is CASSIVAGVETQYF. Written as DNA, the CDR3 is TGTGCCAGTAGTATTGTAGCAGGGGTCGAGACCCAGTACTTC.

V gene TRBV6-1 combines with J gene TRBJ1-1; D unresolved. Trimming pared 5 bases from V and 10 bases from J, leaving 8 bases between. Germline values: CDR1 MNHNS, CDR2 SASEGT. The CDR3 consists of 10 residues. CDR3 DNA sequence: TGTGCCAGCAGTCTCCCGGGAGCTTTCTTT. Protein: CASSLPGAFF.

The chain uses TRBV6-7 and TRBJ1-4; D remains ambiguous. TRBV6-7 is marked as an open reading frame, function uncertain. V lost 2 bases to trimming and J lost 8 bases, with 6 bases between them. The length of the CDR3 is 12 residues. The CDR3 is CASSYVREKLFF. The DNA of the CDR3 is TGTGCCAGCAGTTACGTGAGGGAAAAACTGTTTTTT.

The genes are TRBV2 and TRBJ2-1, with TRBD1 matching over 9 bases. Germline V gene data show CDR1 as SNHLY and CDR2 as FYNNEI. The junction had 8 bases not matched to a gene; V was cut back by 6 bases and J by 2 bases. CDR3 length: 16 amino acids. The CDR3 sequence: CASSPYRGRAYNEQFF. DNA for the CDR3: TGTGCCAGCAGCCCGTACAGGGGGCGAGCCTACAATGAGCAGTTCTTC. The whole variable domain, filled in from reference TRBV2 and TRBJ2-1, reads EPEVTQTPSHQVTQMGQEVILRCVPISNHLYFYWYRQILGQKVEFLVSFYNNEISEKSEIFDDQFSVERPDGSNFTLKIRSTKLEDSAMYFCASSPYRGRAYNEQFFGPGTRLTVL.

The V and J genes are TRBV30 and TRBJ2-5, with D maybe TRBD2 (5 bases). Trimming took 1 base from V and 5 from J, leaving 14 bases between them. CDR3 length: 14 amino acids. Germline CDR1 GTSNPN, CDR2 SVGIG (reference sequence). The CDR3, as DNA: TGTGCCTGGAGTGGGACGGCGTCGGGGGAGACCCAGTACTTC. It specifies CAWSGTASGETQYF.

This chain connects TRBV5-4 to TRBJ1-2, with D perhaps TRBD1 (6 bases). The V end lost 3 bases, the J end lost 6 bases, and 18 bases lay between the germline ends. From germline, CDR1 is SGHNT and CDR2 YYREEE (reference sequence). The CDR3 is made up of 15 amino acids. CDR3 sequence: CASSYTAGTYNGYTF. CDR3 DNA sequence: TGTGCCAGCAGCTACACAGCCGGGACATATAATGGCTACACCTTC.

This chain links TRBV28 with TRBJ1-5; D is ambiguous. V gave up 4 bases and J gave up 9 bases, with 13 bases separating them. The CDR3 has 13 residues. The germline CDR1 and CDR2 sequences are MDHEN and SYDVKM. The CDR3 sequence: CASSSLLQGPQHF. Written as DNA, the CDR3 is TGTGCCAGCAGTTCCCTACTCCAAGGGCCCCAGCATTTT.

The chain links TRBV28 to TRBJ2-7, with TRBD1 matching over 8 bases. Germline V gives CDR1 MDHEN, CDR2 SYDVKM. The CDR3 has 14 residues. With V trimmed by 5 bases and J by 2 bases, 5 bases remained unmatched. In DNA, the CDR3 is TGTGCCAGCAGTCTCCGGGACAGGACCTACGAGCAGTACTTC. This encodes CASSLRDRTYEQYF.

This chain connects TRBV15 to TRBJ2-7; tentatively, D is TRBD1 (6 bases). The germline V and J ends were trimmed by 5 bases and 6 bases, with 23 bases remaining between them. Germline V gene sequence: CDR1 LNHNV, CDR2 YYDKDF (reference sequence). The CDR3 is 16 amino acids. CDR3 coding DNA: TGTGCCACCAGCCCCATCTCAGGGACAATCCGCACCGAGCAGTACTTC. This translates into CATSPISGTIRTEQYF.

The chain combines TRBV11-3 with TRBJ2-7; the D gene is possibly TRBD1 (6 bases). The CDR3 is made up of 13 amino acids. Germline V CDR1 and CDR2: SGHNT, YENEEA. V was pared by 6 bases and J by 5 bases, with 14 bases between. This chain's CDR3 is CASSPHQGNEQYF. Here the CDR3 DNA reads TGTGCCAGCAGTCCCCACCAGGGGAACGAGCAGTACTTC.

The chain links TRBV5-1 to TRBJ1-1, with TRBD1 matching 10 bases. CDR3 size: 14 residues. CDR1 SGHRS and CDR2 YFSETQ come from the germline V gene. V was pared by 4 bases and J by 6 bases, with 6 bases of the junction left unmatched. The DNA for the CDR3 is TGCGCCAGCAGCGGGAGACAGGGGGCGGCTGAAGCTTTCTTT. It encodes CASSGRQGAAEAFF.

This chain uses TRBV28 with TRBJ1-2, with a weak D call TRBD1 (6 bases). The germline V gene encodes CDR1 MDHEN and CDR2 SYDVKM. V gave up 5 bases and J gave up 4 bases, with 14 bases separating them. The CDR3 sequence is 14 residues long. The CDR3 sequence: CASSRQEESYGYTF. The CDR3 DNA reads TGTGCCAGCAGTCGACAGGAGGAAAGCTATGGCTACACCTTC.

This rearrangement joins TRBV9 to TRBJ2-1, with a weak D call TRBD1 (5 bases). Germline CDR1 SGDLS, CDR2 YYNGEE. Trimming stripped 1 base from V and 7 bases from J, with 18 bases between. CDR3 size: 16 residues. CDR3 DNA sequence: TGTGCCAGCAGCGTATTCGGACCGGCAGGGAAAAATGAGCAGTTCTTC. Residues: CASSVFGPAGKNEQFF.

The sample holds one count of this clone. The chain has TRBV19 and TRBJ1-2, with D unresolved. This CDR3 contains 14 residues. V lost 7 bases to trimming and J lost 7 bases, with 19 bases between them. CDR1 is LNHDA and CDR2 is SQIVND in the germline V gene (reference sequence). CDR3 sequence (DNA): TGTGCCAGTACCCAAACAAACAGAGCTTCTGGCTACACCTTC. Its translation: CASTQTNRASGYTF.

The chain is built from TRBV13 and TRBJ2-2; D is unclear. The CDR3 is 13 residues long. Germline V gene sequence: CDR1 PRHDT, CDR2 FYEKMQ (reference sequence). V lost 0 bases to trimming and J lost 2 bases, with 1 base between them. CDR3 in amino acids: CASSLGNTGELFF. DNA for the CDR3: TGTGCCAGCAGCTTAGGCAACACCGGGGAGCTGTTTTTT.

This chain links TRBV19 with TRBJ2-7; 12 nucleotides agree with TRBD2. This CDR3 has 16 residues. V shed 6 bases and J 6 bases; nucleotides not matched to a gene: 12. Germline-derived CDR1 and CDR2 are LNHDA and SQIVND (reference sequence). For the CDR3, the DNA is TGTGCCAGTAGGGCTAGCGGGAGGGCCCTACTTCCCGAGCAGTACTTC. Translated, it gives CASRASGRALLPEQYF.

The chain links TRBV19 to TRBJ2-2; the D is unclear. The CDR3 loop spans 15 amino acids. The V and J ends lost 3 bases and 2 bases respectively, with 10 bases between them. The V gene's germline CDR1 is LNHDA and CDR2 SQIVND (reference sequence). CDR3 loop: CASSMRLGNTGELFF. CDR3 in DNA: TGTGCCAGTAGTATGAGGCTAGGAAACACCGGGGAGCTGTTTTTT.

This rearrangement joins TRBV13 to TRBJ2-7; no clear D gene. This CDR3 is 11 amino acids long. V was trimmed by 5 bases and J by 2 bases, leaving 4 bases between them. Looked up from germline, CDR1 is PRHDT and CDR2 is FYEKMQ (reference sequence). CDR3: CASSDTYEQYF. The CDR3, as DNA: TGTGCCAGCAGCGACACCTACGAGCAGTACTTC.

The rearrangement links TRBV19 to TRBJ2-2; TRBD1 matches 8 bases. The CDR3 extends over 14 amino acids. With V trimmed by 3 bases and J by 6 bases, 3 bases remained unmatched. Looked up from germline, CDR1 is LNHDA and CDR2 is SQIVND (reference sequence). The CDR3 region is CASSIDRGPGELFF. CDR3 in DNA: TGTGCCAGTAGTATCGACAGGGGCCCCGGGGAGCTGTTTTTT.

The chain is built from TRBV14 and TRBJ1-1; no reliable D call. Trimming stripped 4 bases from V and 2 bases from J, with 14 bases between. The CDR3 has 15 residues. CDR1 is SGHDN and CDR2 is FVKESK in the germline V gene. CDR3 region: CASSPLRGLNTEAFF. In DNA, the CDR3 is TGTGCCAGCAGCCCCTTGAGAGGACTTAACACTGAAGCTTTCTTT.

This chain links TRBV6-1 with TRBJ2-3; TRBD2 agrees at 8 bases. The CDR3 totals 19 residues. The ends lost 3 bases at V and 5 bases at J; junction bases unmatched: 19. Germline CDR1 reads MNHNS; CDR2 reads SASEGT. The CDR3, as DNA: TGTGCCAGCAGTGACAGGTTAAACCTAGCGGGCGTCCCAATAGATACGCAGTATTTT. Translated, it gives CASSDRLNLAGVPIDTQYF.

The chain links TRBV18 to TRBJ1-5, with D tentatively TRBD1 (6 bases). CDR1 KGHSH and CDR2 LQKENI come from the germline V gene. The CDR3 has 14 amino acids. V shed 2 bases and J shed 4 bases, with 9 bases lying between them. CDR3 in DNA: TGTGCCAGCTCACCAGGACAGACAAATCAGCCCCAGCATTTT. It translates to CASSPGQTNQPQHF.

The rearrangement uses TRBV5-6 and TRBJ1-2; possibly TRBD1 for D (5 bases). Per the germline V gene, CDR1 is SGHDT and CDR2 is YYEEEE. The length of the CDR3 is 14 residues. Trimming shortened V by 0 bases and J by 4 bases, and 10 bases separated the two germline ends. This CDR3 reads CASSLDPGGYGYTF. CDR3 nucleotides: TGTGCCAGCAGCTTGGACCCTGGGGGCTATGGCTACACCTTC.

The chain uses TRBV19 and TRBJ2-5; TRBD1 aligns across 9 bases. In germline, CDR1 is LNHDA, CDR2 SQIVND (reference sequence). There are 15 residues in the CDR3. With 5 bases clipped from V and 5 bases from J, the junction kept 9 bases outside the gene matches. CDR3 DNA: TGTGCCAGTAGTGGGGGGACAGGGCCCGCGGAGACCCAGTACTTC. It specifies CASSGGTGPAETQYF.

CDR3 nucleotide sequence: TGCGCCAGCAGGCCGGAGGGACTAGCGGAAGAATACAATGAGCAGTTCTTC. Translated: CASRPEGLAEEYNEQFF. The chain carries TRBV4-1 and TRBJ2-1; TRBD2 aligns across 11 bases. The CDR3 is 17 residues long. Germline-derived CDR1 and CDR2 are MGHRA and YSYEKL. The trim removed 6 bases at V and 4 bases at J, leaving 11 bases unmatched.

This clone was counted only a few times. CDR3 protein: CASSPSGSYEQYF. The CDR3 region has the DNA TGTGCCAGCAGCCCTAGCGGGAGCTACGAGCAGTACTTC. J is TRBJ2-7 and V is TRBV7-9; 10 bases line up with TRBD2. CDR1 is SEHNR, CDR2 FQNEAQ, per germline (reference sequence). The CDR3 runs to 13 residues. The ends lost 5 bases at V and 3 bases at J; junction bases unmatched: 1.

The genes are TRBV7-6 and TRBJ2-5; D gene uncertain. V dropped 5 bases and J dropped 2 bases, with 15 bases sitting between them. Germline assignment: CDR1 SGHVS and CDR2 FNYEAQ. This CDR3 is built from 15 residues. As DNA, the CDR3 is TGTGCCAGCAGCCTCGCGGCAGTTCGTCAAGAGACCCAGTACTTC. Translated: CASSLAAVRQETQYF.

This clone has a single count. The J gene is TRBJ1-2, the V gene TRBV15; D unresolved. V lost 3 bases and J 2 bases, leaving 10 bases between the germline ends. The germline gives CDR1 LNHNV, CDR2 YYDKDF (reference sequence). This CDR3 is 14 amino acids long. The CDR3 sequence: CATSRNLGNYGYTF. The CDR3 DNA follows: TGTGCCACCAGCAGGAATTTAGGGAACTATGGCTACACCTTC.

This clone was seen only once. The chain uses TRBV9 and TRBJ2-5; TRBD2 is a possible D gene (6 bases). V lost 4 bases to trimming and J lost 8 bases, with 24 bases between them. The CDR3 totals 16 residues. Germline V CDR1 and CDR2: SGDLS, YYNGEE. CDR3 DNA sequence: TGTGCCAGCAGCCCATCGGAGATTCAGGAGGGCAAAACCCAGTACTTC. Amino acids: CASSPSEIQEGKTQYF.